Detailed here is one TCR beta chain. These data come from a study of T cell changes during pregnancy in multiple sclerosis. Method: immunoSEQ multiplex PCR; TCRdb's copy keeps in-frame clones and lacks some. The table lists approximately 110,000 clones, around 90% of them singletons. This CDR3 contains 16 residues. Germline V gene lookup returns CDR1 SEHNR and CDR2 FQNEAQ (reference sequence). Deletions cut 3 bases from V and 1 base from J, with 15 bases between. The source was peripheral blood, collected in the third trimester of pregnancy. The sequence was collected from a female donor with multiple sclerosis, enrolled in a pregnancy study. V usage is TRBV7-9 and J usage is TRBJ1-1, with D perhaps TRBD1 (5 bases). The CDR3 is CASSFRQGKENTEAFF. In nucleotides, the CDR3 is TGTGCCAGCAGCTTCAGGCAGGGTAAAGAGAACACTGAAGCTTTCTTT.